The present TCR beta chain was sequenced within a study of T-cell reconstitution after alpha-beta-depleted transplantation in children. Library preparation (for TCRbeta) was performed with unique molecular identifiers. TCRdb passed the PCR reads through MiXCR, listing each CDR3 protein once. Of more than 450,000 distinct CDR3 sequences in the sample, around 18% were seen once. The V end was cut by 7 bases, the J end by 2 bases, with 8 bases between. The length of the CDR3 is 12 residues. Germline V gene lookup returns CDR1 SGHVS and CDR2 FNYEAQ. Sequences were derived from PBMCs from the stem cell graft donor, sampled from the stem cell graft. The chain has TRBV7-6 and TRBJ1-2, with a weak D call TRBD1 (6 bases). This sequence was found in a human donor who donated a stem cell graft to a child with acute lymphoblastic leukemia. CDR3 amino acids: CASTTGNYGYTF. CDR3 DNA sequence: TGTGCCAGCACCACAGGGAACTATGGCTACACCTTC.